These T cell receptor beta chains were read from a single sample in a study of regulatory dendritic cells for organ transplantation. Their specific antigens are unknown. Data came from immunoSEQ multiplex PCR; TCRdb stores just in-frame clones and leaves some out. Of over 20,000 clones listed, 75% to 90% are singletons. Sequenced: naive CD4+ T cells from blood cultured with regulatory dendritic cells. The receptors derive from a human donor in good health. Both conserved end residues are part of each CDR3. Each record gives: clone size, J gene, V gene, D gene, CDR3 protein, CDR3 DNA. A D gene is named only where the DNA matches it firmly. Size is omitted from some rows. Given values are once, few, many or a class for expanded clones.

NA	TRBJ2-1	TRBV7-9	TRBD2	CASSFSPGLAGDEQFF	TGTGCCAGCAGCTTTTCGCCGGGACTAGCGGGAGATGAGCAGTTCTTC
NA	TRBJ2-7	TRBV18	TRBD1	CASSPNRGEQYF	TGTGCCAGCTCTCCGAACAGGGGCGAGCAGTACTTC
NA	TRBJ2-1	TRBV29-1	NA	CSVVNSGNNEQFF	TGCAGCGTTGTTAATAGCGGAAACAATGAGCAGTTCTTC
few	TRBJ2-2	TRBV2	NA	CASSEPNTGELFF	TGTGCCAGCAGTGAACCTAACACCGGGGAGCTGTTTTTT
NA	TRBJ2-6	TRBV19	TRBD1	CASSTGTGYGGANVLTF	TGTGCCAGTAGCACCGGGACAGGGTACGGTGGGGCCAACGTCCTGACTTTC
NA	TRBJ2-4	TRBV11-3	NA	CASSARRENIQYF	TGTGCCAGCAGCGCCCGCAGGGAAAACATTCAGTACTTC
few	TRBJ2-5	TRBV2	NA	CASSDTSRGETQYF	TGTGCCAGCAGTGACACTAGTCGGGGGGAGACCCAGTACTTC
NA	TRBJ1-2	TRBV6-5	NA	CASSSGGLSGYTF	TGTGCCAGCAGTTCTGGGGGCTTGAGCGGCTACACCTTC
NA	TRBJ1-5	TRBV6-1	TRBD1	CASTQTGIYQPQHF	TGTGCCAGCACCCAGACAGGGATTTATCAGCCCCAGCATTTT
NA	TRBJ2-5	TRBV19	NA	CASSIGGQETQYF	TGTGCCAGTAGTATAGGAGGACAAGAGACCCAGTACTTC
once	TRBJ2-6	TRBV5-1	NA	CASSEGRAGANVLTF	TGCGCCAGCAGCGAGGGAAGGGCCGGGGCCAACGTCCTGACTTTC
NA	TRBJ2-5	TRBV7-3	NA	CASSLQGQHTGETQYF	TGTGCCAGCAGCTTACAGGGGCAACACACCGGGGAGACCCAGTACTTC
once	TRBJ2-5	TRBV4-3	NA	CASSQGLQVTGQETQYF	TGCGCCAGCAGCCAAGGGCTACAGGTAACGGGCCAAGAGACCCAGTACTTC
NA	TRBJ1-1	TRBV10-1	TRBD1	CASSESAGGNTEAFF	TGCGCCAGCAGTGAGTCAGCAGGGGGGAACACTGAAGCTTTCTTT
few	TRBJ1-5	TRBV19	NA	CASTTANQPQHF	TGTGCCAGTACGACAGCCAATCAGCCCCAGCATTTT
NA	TRBJ2-5	TRBV20-1	NA	CSAGLQETQYF	TGCAGTGCAGGATTGCAAGAGACCCAGTACTTC
NA	TRBJ2-7	TRBV6-5	NA	CASSYSLGPSPYEQYF	TGTGCCAGCAGTTACTCCTTGGGCCCCTCCCCCTACGAGCAGTACTTC
NA	TRBJ2-7	TRBV6-5	NA	CASSRTASYEQYF	TGTGCCAGCAGCAGGACAGCCTCCTACGAGCAGTACTTC
few	TRBJ2-4	TRBV7-3	TRBD1	CASSVRDRAVPTAKNIQYF	TGTGCCAGCAGCGTCCGGGACAGAGCCGTTCCTACCGCCAAAAACATTCAGTACTTC
NA	TRBJ2-7	TRBV6-6	NA	CASRKTSYEQYF	TGTGCCAGCCGCAAAACCAGCTACGAGCAGTACTTC
NA	TRBJ2-7	TRBV10-2	NA	CASREMEPLYF	TGCGCCAGCAGGGAAATGGAGCCTTTGTACTTC
NA	TRBJ2-7	TRBV21-1	NA	CASSAAGLDSYEQYF	TGTGCCAGCAGCGCGGCAGGGTTGGACTCCTACGAGCAGTACTTC
NA	TRBJ1-2	TRBV18	NA	CASSPSDSRTYGYTF	TGTGCCAGCTCACCGTCGGACAGTCGTACCTATGGCTACACCTTC
NA	TRBJ1-5	TRBV18	TRBD1	CASSDSSLTGAPQPQHF	TGTGCCAGCTCCGATTCTTCACTAACAGGGGCCCCTCAGCCCCAGCATTTT
NA	TRBJ1-4	TRBV18	NA	CASSPSGGWRNEKLFF	TGTGCCAGCTCACCCTCAGGAGGGTGGAGAAATGAAAAACTGTTTTTT
once	TRBJ2-1	TRBV28	TRBD2	CASAGAGGYNEQFF	TGTGCCAGCGCCGGGGCGGGGGGTTACAATGAGCAGTTCTTC
NA	TRBJ2-1	TRBV7-9	TRBD2	CASSVAGGYNEQFF	TGTGCCAGCAGCGTGGCGGGAGGGTACAATGAGCAGTTCTTC
NA	TRBJ2-1	TRBV2	NA	CASIAGGAGYNEQFF	TGTGCCAGCATCGCTGGGGGGGCCGGTTACAATGAGCAGTTCTTC
once	TRBJ1-3	TRBV30	NA	CAWSVGVGNTIYF	TGTGCCTGGAGTGTAGGGGTAGGAAACACCATATATTTT
NA	TRBJ1-5	TRBV7-9	NA	CASSSSAGSQPQHF	TGTGCCAGCAGCTCCTCTGCAGGGAGCCAGCCCCAGCATTTT
once	TRBJ1-3	TRBV5-4	NA	CASSSDAFAGNTIYF	TGTGCCAGCAGCTCGGACGCCTTTGCCGGAAACACCATATATTTT
NA	TRBJ1-5	TRBV6-1	NA	CASSESGINQPQHF	TGTGCCAGCAGTGAATCGGGCATCAATCAGCCCCAGCATTTT
NA	TRBJ2-5	TRBV18	NA	CASSRALQETQYF	TGTGCCAGCTCCCGGGCCTTACAAGAGACCCAGTACTTC
NA	TRBJ2-1	TRBV18	TRBD1	CASSSSFGQGASEQFF	TGTGCCAGCTCATCTTCCTTCGGACAGGGGGCAAGTGAGCAGTTCTTC
NA	TRBJ2-3	TRBV18	TRBD2	CASSLQASGGPSTDTQYF	TGTGCCAGCTCACTCCAAGCTAGCGGGGGGCCTAGCACAGATACGCAGTATTTT
NA	TRBJ1-1	TRBV20-1	NA	CSASKSTEAFF	TGCAGTGCTAGCAAATCCACTGAAGCTTTCTTT
medium-sized	TRBJ2-7	TRBV5-5	TRBD1	CASSSDRAEYF	TGTGCCAGCAGCTCGGACAGGGCTGAGTACTTC
NA	TRBJ1-4	TRBV6-1	NA	CASSERGPGSTNEKLFF	TGTGCCAGCAGTGAGCGTGGGCCGGGTTCAACTAATGAAAAACTGTTTTTT
NA	TRBJ2-7	TRBV10-2	TRBD1	CASKVIQGAYEQYF	TGCGCCAGCAAAGTCATCCAGGGGGCATACGAGCAGTACTTC
NA	TRBJ2-1	TRBV30	NA	CAWRTYNEQFF	TGTGCCTGGAGGACCTACAATGAGCAGTTCTTC
NA	TRBJ2-7	TRBV14	NA	CASSLIITEQYF	TGTGCCAGCAGCCTCATTATCACCGAGCAGTACTTC
NA	TRBJ1-2	TRBV19	NA	CASSIGDRRTYGYTF	TGTGCCAGTAGTATAGGAGACAGGCGAACCTATGGCTACACCTTC
few	TRBJ1-2	TRBV6-5	NA	CASSYSPLVTGGYTF	TGTGCCAGCAGTTACTCTCCCCTGGTCACTGGGGGCTACACCTTC
NA	TRBJ2-1	TRBV9	NA	CASSVATNGPGRNEQFF	TGTGCCAGCAGCGTAGCCACGAACGGACCCGGTCGGAATGAGCAGTTCTTC
NA	TRBJ2-1	TRBV11-1	TRBD1	CASSSQGSYNEQFF	TGTGCCAGCAGCTCACAGGGGTCCTACAATGAGCAGTTCTTC
NA	TRBJ2-3	TRBV11-2	NA	CASSVTRAVSTDTQYF	TGTGCCAGCAGCGTGACGCGGGCAGTAAGCACAGATACGCAGTATTTT
NA	TRBJ1-1	TRBV7-2	NA	CASSLGMNTEAFF	TGTGCCAGCAGCTTGGGGATGAACACTGAAGCTTTCTTT
NA	TRBJ1-2	TRBV30	TRBD1	CAWSVTGNYGYTF	TGTGCCTGGAGTGTGACAGGGAACTATGGCTACACCTTC
NA	TRBJ1-5	TRBV6-5	NA	CASSRGLGNQPQHF	TGTGCCAGCAGTCGGGGGTTGGGCAATCAGCCCCAGCATTTT
few	TRBJ1-5	TRBV28	TRBD1	CASSRGLLQPQHF	TGTGCCAGCAGTAGGGGGCTTCTACAGCCCCAGCATTTT
NA	TRBJ1-2	TRBV28	TRBD1	CASLPGQVGYGYTF	TGTGCCAGCCTTCCCGGACAGGTCGGCTATGGCTACACCTTC